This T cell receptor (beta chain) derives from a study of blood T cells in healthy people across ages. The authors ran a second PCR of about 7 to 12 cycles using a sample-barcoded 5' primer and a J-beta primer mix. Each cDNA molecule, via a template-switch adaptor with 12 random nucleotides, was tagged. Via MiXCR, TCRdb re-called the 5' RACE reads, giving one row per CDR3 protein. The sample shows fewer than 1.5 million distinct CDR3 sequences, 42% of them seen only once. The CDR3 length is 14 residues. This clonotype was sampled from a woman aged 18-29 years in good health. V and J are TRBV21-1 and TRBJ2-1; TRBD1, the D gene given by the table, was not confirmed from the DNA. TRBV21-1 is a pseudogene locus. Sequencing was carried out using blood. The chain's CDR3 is CASRDTPKYNEQFF. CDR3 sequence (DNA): TGTGCCAGCAGGGACACCCCTAAGTACAATGAGCAGTTCTTC.